The sequence of this T cell receptor (beta chain) was determined in a study of control samples from healthy donors and cancer patients. After removal of 4 bases from V and 6 bases from J, the junction contained 7 bases not matched to a gene. Germline values: CDR1 MGHRA, CDR2 YSYEKL. The CDR3 runs to 16 residues. TCRdb's copy holds only in-frame clones and misses some; the assay was immunoSEQ multiplex PCR. This table holds about 170,000 clones, roughly nine tenths found once. The source of this sequence is a woman aged 30 to 39 in good health. The sequencing input was blood. V gene TRBV4-1 combines with J gene TRBJ1-6; 9 bases align to TRBD1. For the CDR3, the DNA is TGCGCCAGCAGCCCAACAGGGGGCGGTGGTAATTCACCCCTCCACTTT. Translating gives CASSPTGGGGNSPLHF.